This TCR beta chain was captured by sequencing in a study of T-cell memory formation after mild COVID-19. Background on the study: TCR clusters largely stayed donor specific. Study-level points and caveats: The study detected some responding clones in pre-infection memory, suggesting cross-reactive memory joined.

As for this clonotype: Its antigen is unidentified.

TCRdb used MiXCR to reprocess the 5' RACE reads, holding one entry per CDR3 protein. Found here are some 280,000 distinct CDR3 sequences, about 17% of them singletons; the top ten hold roughly 23%. This TCR was sampled from a man aged 18-30 years who had mild COVID-19 (a few samples of this study predate the infection). Cell type and time point are not known. The sample consisted of PBMCs or a T cell subset sorted from them (not recorded which).

The CDR3, as DNA: TGCGCCAGCAGTCACCTAGGACAGGTTTACAATCAGCCCCAGCATTTT. Its translation: CASSHLGQVYNQPQHF. The chain links TRBV23-1 to TRBJ1-5; 7 bases map to TRBD1. TRBV23-1 is designated an ORF whose function remains uncertain. The J segment lost 3 bases and the V segment lost 3 bases, leaving 8 bases of the junction unmatched. The CDR3 is 16 residues long.